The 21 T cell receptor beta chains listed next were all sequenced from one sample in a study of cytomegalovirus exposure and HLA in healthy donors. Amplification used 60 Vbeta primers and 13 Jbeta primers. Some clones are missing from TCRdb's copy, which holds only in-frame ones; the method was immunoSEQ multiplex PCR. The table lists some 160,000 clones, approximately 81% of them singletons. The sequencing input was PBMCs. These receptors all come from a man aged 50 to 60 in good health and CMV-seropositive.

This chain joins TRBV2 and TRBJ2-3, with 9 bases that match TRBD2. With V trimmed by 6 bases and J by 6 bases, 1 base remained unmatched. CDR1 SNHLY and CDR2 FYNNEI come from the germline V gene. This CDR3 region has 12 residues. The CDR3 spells CASRSGGDTQYF. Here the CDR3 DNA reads TGTGCCAGCAGGAGCGGGGGGGATACGCAGTATTTT.

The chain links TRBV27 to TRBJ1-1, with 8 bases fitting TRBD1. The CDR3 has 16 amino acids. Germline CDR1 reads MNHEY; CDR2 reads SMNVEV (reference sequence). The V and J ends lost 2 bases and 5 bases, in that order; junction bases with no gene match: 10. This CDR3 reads CASSLPSYRGGTEAFF. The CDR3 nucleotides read TGTGCCAGCAGTTTACCTTCCTACAGGGGGGGAACTGAAGCTTTCTTT.

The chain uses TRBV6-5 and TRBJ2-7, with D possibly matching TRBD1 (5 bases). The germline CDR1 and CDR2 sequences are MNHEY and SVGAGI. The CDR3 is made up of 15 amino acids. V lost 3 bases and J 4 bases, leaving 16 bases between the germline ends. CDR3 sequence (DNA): TGTGCCAGCAGTTATCGGACACCCGCCGCGTACGAGCAGTACTTC. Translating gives CASSYRTPAAYEQYF.

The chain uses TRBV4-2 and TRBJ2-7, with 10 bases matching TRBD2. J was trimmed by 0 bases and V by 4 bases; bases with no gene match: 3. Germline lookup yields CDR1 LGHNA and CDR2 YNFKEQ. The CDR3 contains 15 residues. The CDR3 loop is CASSRLAGGSYEQYF. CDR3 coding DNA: TGTGCCAGCAGCCGGTTAGCGGGGGGCTCCTACGAGCAGTACTTC.

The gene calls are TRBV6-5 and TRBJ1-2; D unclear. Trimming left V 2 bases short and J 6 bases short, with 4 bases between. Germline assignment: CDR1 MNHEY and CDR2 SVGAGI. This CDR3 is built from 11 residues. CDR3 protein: CASSYGHGYTF. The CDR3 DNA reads TGTGCCAGCAGTTACGGGCATGGCTACACCTTC.

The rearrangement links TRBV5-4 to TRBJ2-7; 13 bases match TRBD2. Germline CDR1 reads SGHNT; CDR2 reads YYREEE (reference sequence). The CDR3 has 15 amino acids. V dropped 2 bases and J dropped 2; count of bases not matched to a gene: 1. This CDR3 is CASSFGTSGTYEQYF. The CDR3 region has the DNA TGTGCCAGCAGCTTCGGGACTAGCGGGACCTACGAGCAGTACTTC.

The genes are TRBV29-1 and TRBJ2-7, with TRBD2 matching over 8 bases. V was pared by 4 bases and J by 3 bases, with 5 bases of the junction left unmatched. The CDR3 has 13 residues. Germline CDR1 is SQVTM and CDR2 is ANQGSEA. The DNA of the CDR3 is TGCAGCGTTGGGGGACTAGAGCTCTACGAGCAGTACTTC. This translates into CSVGGLELYEQYF.

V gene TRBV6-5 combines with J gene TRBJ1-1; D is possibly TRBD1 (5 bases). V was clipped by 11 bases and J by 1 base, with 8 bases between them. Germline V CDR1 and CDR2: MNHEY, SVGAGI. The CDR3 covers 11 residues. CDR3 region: CAAGGNTEAFF. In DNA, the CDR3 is TGTGCCGCGGGGGGGAACACTGAAGCTTTCTTT.

CDR3 nucleotide sequence: TGCAGCGTTGAAGGAGGAACGAGCTCCTACAATGAGCAGTTCTTC. Translating gives CSVEGGTSSYNEQFF. The chain carries TRBV29-1 and TRBJ2-1; D is ambiguous. CDR1 is SQVTM and CDR2 is ANQGSEA in the germline V gene. This CDR3 spans 15 amino acids. The V and J ends lost 1 base and 0 bases respectively, with 10 bases between them.

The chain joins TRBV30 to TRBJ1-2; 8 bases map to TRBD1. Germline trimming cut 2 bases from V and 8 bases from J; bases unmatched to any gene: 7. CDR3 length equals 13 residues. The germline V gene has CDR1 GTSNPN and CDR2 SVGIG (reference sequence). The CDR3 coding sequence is TGTGCCTGGAGTCTACAGGGGACAGGAGGCTACACCTTC. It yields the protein CAWSLQGTGGYTF.

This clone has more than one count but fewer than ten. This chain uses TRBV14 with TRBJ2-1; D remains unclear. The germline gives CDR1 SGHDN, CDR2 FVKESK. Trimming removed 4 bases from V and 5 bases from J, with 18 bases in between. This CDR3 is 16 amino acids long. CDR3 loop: CASSRLIGAENNEQFF. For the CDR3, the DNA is TGTGCCAGCAGCCGTCTCATCGGTGCGGAAAACAATGAGCAGTTCTTC.

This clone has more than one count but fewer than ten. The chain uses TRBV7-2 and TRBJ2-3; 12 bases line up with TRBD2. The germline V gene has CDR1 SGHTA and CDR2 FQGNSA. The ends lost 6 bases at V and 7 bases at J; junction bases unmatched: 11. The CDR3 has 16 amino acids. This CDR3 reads CASRSPSGRGDHTQYF. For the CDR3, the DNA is TGTGCCAGCAGATCCCCTAGCGGGAGGGGGGACCATACGCAGTATTTT.

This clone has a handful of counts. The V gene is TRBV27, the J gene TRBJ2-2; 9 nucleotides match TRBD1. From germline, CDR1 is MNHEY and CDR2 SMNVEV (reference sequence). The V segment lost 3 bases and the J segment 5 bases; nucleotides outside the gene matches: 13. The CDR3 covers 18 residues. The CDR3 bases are TGTGCCAGCAGTTTCGAGACTAGGGGGACAGGGATAACCGGGGAGCTGTTTTTT. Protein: CASSFETRGTGITGELFF.

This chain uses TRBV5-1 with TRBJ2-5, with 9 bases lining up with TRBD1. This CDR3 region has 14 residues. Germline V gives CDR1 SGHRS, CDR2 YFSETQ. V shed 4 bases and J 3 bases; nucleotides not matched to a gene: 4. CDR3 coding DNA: TGCGCCAGCAGCACGGACAGGGGAAAAGAGACCCAGTACTTC. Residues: CASSTDRGKETQYF.

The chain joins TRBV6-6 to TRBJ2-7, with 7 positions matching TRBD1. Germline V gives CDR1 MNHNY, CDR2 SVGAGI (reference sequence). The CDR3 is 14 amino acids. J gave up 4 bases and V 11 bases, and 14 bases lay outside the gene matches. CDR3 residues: CACAPRGQSYEQYF. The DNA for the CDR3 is TGTGCCTGCGCGCCTCGGGGACAGTCTTACGAGCAGTACTTC.

The CDR3 reads CASSMASGTGVTGDTQYF. In DNA form, the CDR3 reads TGTGCCAGTAGTATGGCGTCCGGGACAGGGGTAACGGGAGATACGCAGTATTTT. The chain couples TRBV19 to TRBJ2-3; 10 bases align to TRBD1. The ends lost 3 bases at V and 5 bases at J; junction bases unmatched: 14. CDR3 length: 18 residues. The germline V gene has CDR1 LNHDA and CDR2 SQIVND (reference sequence).

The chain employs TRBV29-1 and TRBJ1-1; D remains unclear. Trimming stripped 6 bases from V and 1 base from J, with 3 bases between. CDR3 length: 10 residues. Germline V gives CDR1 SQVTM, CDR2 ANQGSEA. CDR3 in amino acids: CSVQNTEAFF. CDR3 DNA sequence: TGCAGCGTCCAGAACACTGAAGCTTTCTTT.

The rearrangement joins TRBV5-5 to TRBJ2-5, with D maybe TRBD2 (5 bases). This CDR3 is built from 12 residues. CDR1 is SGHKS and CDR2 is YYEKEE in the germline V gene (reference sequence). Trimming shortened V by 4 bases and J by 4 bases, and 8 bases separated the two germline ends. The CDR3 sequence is CASSRGLETQYF. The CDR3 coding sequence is TGTGCCAGCAGCCGAGGGTTAGAGACCCAGTACTTC.

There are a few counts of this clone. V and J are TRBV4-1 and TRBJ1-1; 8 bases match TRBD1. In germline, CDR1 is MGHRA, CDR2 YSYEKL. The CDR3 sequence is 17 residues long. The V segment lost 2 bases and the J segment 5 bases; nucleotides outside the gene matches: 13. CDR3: CASSQKGVGTGYTEAFF. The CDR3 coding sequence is TGCGCCAGCAGCCAAAAGGGAGTGGGGACAGGATATACTGAAGCTTTCTTT.

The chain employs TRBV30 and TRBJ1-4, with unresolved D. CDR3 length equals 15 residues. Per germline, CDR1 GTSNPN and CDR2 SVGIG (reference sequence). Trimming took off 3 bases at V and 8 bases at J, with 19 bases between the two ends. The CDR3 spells CAWRVVEGRREKLFF. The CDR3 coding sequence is TGTGCCTGGAGGGTAGTGGAGGGTAGGAGGGAAAAACTGTTTTTT.

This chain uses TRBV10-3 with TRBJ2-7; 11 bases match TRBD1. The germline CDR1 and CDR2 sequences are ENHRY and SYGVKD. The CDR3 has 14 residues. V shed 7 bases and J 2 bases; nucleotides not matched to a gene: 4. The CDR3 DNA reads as TGTGCCATCAAGGGACAGGGGGTACCCTACGAGCAGTACTTC. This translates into CAIKGQGVPYEQYF.